This T cell receptor beta chain came from a study of T cell responses to AZD1222 COVID-19 vaccine. Turning to this clone: Its target is unknown.

Study conclusions and caveats: Donors were chiefly white British, with a greater number of females, and clonal diversity was perhaps underestimated.

The method was immunoSEQ multiplex PCR; TCRdb's version includes in-frame clones alone and lacks a portion of them. The sample lists 130,000 or so clones; roughly 90% were seen once. The germline V gene has CDR1 MDHEN and CDR2 SYDVKM. The V and J ends lost 6 bases and 0 bases respectively, with 15 bases between them. The CDR3 is 16 residues long. This receptor was taken from an adult who received the MenACWY meningococcal vaccine as a control. This material consisted of peripheral blood, taken 28 days after the second dose of the MenACWY control vaccine. The J gene is TRBJ2-1, the V gene TRBV28, with D perhaps given as TRBD1 or TRBD2 (5 bases each). The CDR3 spells CASRSRDHRSYNEQFF. CDR3 coding DNA: TGTGCCAGCAGATCCCGGGACCACCGCTCCTACAATGAGCAGTTCTTC.